A selection of T cell receptor beta chains follows, all from one sample in a study of Graves' ophthalmopathy and Graves' hyperthyroidism. One entry per CDR3 protein, called by TCRdb with MiXCR from the multiplex PCR reads. This table has 260,000 or so distinct CDR3 sequences, around 45% appearing once. The sample was peripheral blood. Receptors originate from an adult man with Graves' ophthalmopathy. The CDR3 runs from the conserved cysteine through the conserved F or W. Each record gives: clone size, D gene, V gene, J gene, CDR3 DNA, CDR3 protein. A D gene is named only where the DNA matches it firmly. Clone size is stated in some rows and not others, as once, few, many or a class when expanded.

>few|TRBD1|TRBV14|TRBJ2-7
TGTGCCAGCAGCCAAGATAGAGGGACAGGGGGCTGGTACGAGCAGTACTTC
CASSQDRGTGGWYEQYF
>.|.|TRBV6-5|TRBJ2-6
TGTGCCAGCAGTTACTCCACAGGGTATACTGGGGCCAACGTCCTGACTTTC
CASSYSTGYTGANVLTF
>few|.|TRBV20-1|TRBJ1-4
TGCAGTGCTCCCCCGGGGGGGGGAATGGACAATGAAAAACTGTTTTTT
CSAPPGGGMDNEKLFF
>few|.|TRBV6-5|TRBJ2-7
TGTGCCACCGAGGGGTTTTCCTACGAGCAGTACTTC
CATEGFSYEQYF
>.|.|TRBV19|TRBJ2-2
TGTGCCTGCGAGGCGGACACCGGGGAGCTGTTTTTT
CACEADTGELFF
>few|.|TRBV10-3|TRBJ1-5
TGTGCCATCAGTGCTACAGGGAGAGGGGAACAGCCCCAGCATTTT
CAISATGRGEQPQHF
>few|.|TRBV20-1|TRBJ1-5
TGCAGTGCTACCGACGGGACCCCCAATCAGCCCCAGCATTTT
CSATDGTPNQPQHF
>.|TRBD1|TRBV24-1|TRBJ1-5
TGTGCCACCAGTGAAGCCGGGACAGGGACCAATCAGCCCCAGCATTTT
CATSEAGTGTNQPQHF
>.|.|TRBV20-1|TRBJ2-2
TGCAGCCCCGCAAGTACCGGGGAGCTGTTTTTT
CSPASTGELFF
>.|TRBD1|TRBV4-1|TRBJ2-7
TGCGCCAGCAACCAAGGGACAGGGACCTCCTACGAGCAGTACTTC
CASNQGTGTSYEQYF